Each of the 5 T cell receptor beta chains below was sequenced from the same sample in a study of OX40 agonist ivuxolimab in advanced cancers. Clones were sequenced by immunoSEQ multiplex PCR, and TCRdb holds only the in-frame ones, with some missing. There are about 45,000 clones in the sample; approximately 88% occur only once, and approximately 16% lies in the top ten. Material: CD4+ or CD8+ T cells sorted from blood, obtained in a trial of the OX40 agonist ivuxolimab. The receptor source for this set is an adult with an advanced solid tumor such as melanoma, head and neck, liver or kidney cancer.

The V gene is TRBV5-6, the J gene TRBJ2-1; TRBD1 aligns across 8 bases. Trimming cost V 0 bases and J 3 bases; bases outside gene matches: 5. CDR1 and CDR2 from the germline V gene are SGHDT and YYEEEE. The CDR3 is made up of 16 amino acids. The CDR3 bases are TGTGCCAGCAGCTTGGAGCCAGGGGGCATCTACAATGAGCAGTTCTTC. Translation: CASSLEPGGIYNEQFF.

The chain joins TRBV28 to TRBJ1-5; D is undetermined. CDR3 length: 11 residues. Germline CDR1 MDHEN, CDR2 SYDVKM. Trimming took 4 bases from V and 9 from J, leaving 7 bases between them. Here the CDR3 DNA reads TGTGCCAGCAGTTCTATGCTGCCCCAGCATTTT. It specifies CASSSMLPQHF.

The genes are TRBV5-1 and TRBJ1-5; D is perhaps TRBD1 (5 bases). Per germline, CDR1 SGHRS and CDR2 YFSETQ. Trimming took off 1 base at V and 3 bases at J, with 8 bases between the two ends. The CDR3 is made up of 14 amino acids. This CDR3 reads CASSLSGLNQPQHF. The DNA for the CDR3 is TGCGCCAGCAGCTTGTCGGGACTCAATCAGCCCCAGCATTTT. The full variable domain, its missing parts supplied by reference TRBV5-1 and TRBJ1-5, is KAGVTQTPRYLIKTRGQQVTLSCSPISGHRSVSWYQQTPGQGLQFLFEYFSETQRNKGNFPGRFSGRQFSNSRSEMNVSTLELGDSALYLCASSLSGLNQPQHFGDGTRLSIL.

The V call is TRBV14, the J call TRBJ2-5; D is possibly TRBD1 (5 bases). This CDR3 is built from 13 residues. Germline-derived CDR1 and CDR2 are SGHDN and FVKESK. Trimming cost V 3 bases and J 7 bases, with 12 bases left between them. The CDR3 protein is CASSQSGWTTQYF. As DNA, the CDR3 is TGTGCCAGCAGCCAGTCAGGGTGGACGACCCAGTACTTC.

The gene calls are TRBV28 and TRBJ1-2, with TRBD1 as a possible D gene (5 bases). The length of the CDR3 is 15 residues. CDR1 and CDR2 (germline): MDHEN, SYDVKM. Between the trimmed V and J ends, which lost 2 bases and 4 bases, there was a span of 14 bases. The CDR3, as DNA: TGTGCCAGCAGTTTAATCCGGGGGGGGATCTATGGCTACACCTTC. It codes for CASSLIRGGIYGYTF.